The T cell receptor beta chain described here comes from a study of beta chain features in type 1 diabetes. Across the study: When patients were set against healthy donors, age, gender and cell yields were similar. Findings and limits, study-wide: Compared to healthy donors, patients appeared to have naive, central memory and Treg TCRB repertoires that were more alike. People with Type 1 diabetes carried modestly yet significantly shorter TCRB CDR3s in all four CD4+ subsets.

All of the isolated RNA was reverse transcribed, so expressed TCRB transcripts were sequenced. Using immunoSEQ multiplex PCR, the repertoire was profiled, and TCRdb retains in-frame clones only, with some absent. The sample holds roughly 40,000 clones, around 45% seen once. The CDR3 totals 15 residues. Germline CDR1 and CDR2: SGHRS and YFSETQ. Trimming removed 0 bases from V and 2 bases from J; junction bases left unmatched: 2. Notes on this clone: Its antigen remains unknown.

The TCR was taken from a woman in her late teens or twenties in good health. Sequencing used central memory CD4+ T cells from blood. V and J are TRBV5-1 and TRBJ2-4; 7 positions match TRBD1. CDR3 coding DNA: TGCGCCAGCAGCTTGGACAGGGGATCCAAAAACATTCAGTACTTC. It codes for CASSLDRGSKNIQYF.